Reported below is one T cell receptor beta chain. This specimen comes from a study of control samples from healthy donors and cancer patients. There are 15 residues in the CDR3. Trimming took off 6 bases at V and 4 bases at J, with 16 bases between the two ends. Germline V gene lookup returns CDR1 PRHDT and CDR2 FYEKMQ (reference sequence). Profiling relied on immunoSEQ multiplex PCR, and the TCRdb table lists in-frame clones only, not all of them. The sample consists of about 270,000 clones, over 70% of them appearing once. The receptor comes from a woman aged 60-75 years with lung cancer. The chain links TRBV13 to TRBJ2-1; tentatively, D is TRBD2 (6 bases). Sequencing was carried out using PBMCs. The CDR3 DNA sequence: TGTGCCAGCAGACTTTTTTGGGGGGATTACAATGAGCAGTTCTTC. This sequence encodes CASRLFWGDYNEQFF.